This T cell receptor beta chain appears in the sequencing data of a study of regulatory T cells in long-lasting Graves disease. In the study overall: Antithyroid drug exposure in newly diagnosed Graves' patients had lasted under 3 months. Overall study results and limits: When disease was persistent, TRBV28, TRBJ1-2 and TRBJ2-5 were the favored segments. Limited samples may have lowered accuracy.

Noted time point: newly diagnosed GD, antithyroid drugs for less than 3 months. Construction of the TCR library relied on RNA isolated from PBMCs. On this clonotype itself: Its matching antigen is unknown.

The trim removed 5 bases at V and 0 bases at J, leaving 2 bases unmatched. The CDR3 is 14 residues long. Germline V gene data show CDR1 as MNHEY and CDR2 as SVGEGT. Assembly of TCR beta libraries relied on iRepertoire HTBI primers together with Arm-PCR of CDR3 regions. TCRdb re-called the multiplex PCR reads through MiXCR, storing one row per CDR3 protein. The table has more than 450,000 distinct CDR3 sequences, around 12% seen once; the top ten hold approximately 9.6%. Another study also made use of these data, one on T cells in Graves' hyperthyroidism and ophthalmopathy. That study reports: For ophthalmopathy, model prediction preceded onset by a median about 6 months.

This sample comprised peripheral blood mononuclear cells (PBMCs), obtained at new diagnosis, from a patient treated with antithyroid drugs. The chain carries TRBV6-2 or TRBV6-3 and TRBJ2-3; 7 bases are shared with TRBD2. The source of this sequence is a woman aged 30 to 39 with Graves disease. The CDR3 DNA reads as TGTGCCAGCAGTATGGGACTAAGCACAGATACGCAGTATTTT. Translation gives CASSMGLSTDTQYF.